The present T cell receptor (beta chain) was sequenced within a study of CD8 T cells in Susac syndrome (dated by TCRdb to the late 2010s). Describing the broader study: The study used repertoire sequencing to test whether antigen drove CD8+ T cell activation and differentiation in Susac syndrome.

High-throughput TCR beta sequencing profiled peripheral blood CD8+ and CD4+ T cells from healthy donors, Susac syndrome patients and multiple sclerosis patients. Healthy donors were age- and sex-matched controls. Bulk CD8+ and CD4+ T cells were purified by magnetic negative isolation, while CD8+ TEMRA cells were enriched using FACS. Blood was drawn into EDTA tubes, processed within 24 hours, and PBMCs were isolated by density gradient centrifugation. PBMCs intended for TCR sequencing were cryopreserved in liquid nitrogen and were subsequently thawed in a 37 degrees C water bath. The sorted or isolated CD4+, CD8+ and CD8+ TEMRA cells had a purity of 90% or higher. RNA was extracted with the RNeasy kit and roughly 0.45 to 1 ug was reverse transcribed using random hexamers. The immunoSEQ multiplex PCR assay, which covers 54 Vbeta and 13 Jbeta segments, was used to amplify TCR beta CDR3 regions. PCR amplification bias was corrected by using a synthetic template baseline for primer optimization and computational correction. In the original analysis: Only productive sequences were kept, with reads annotated to V, D and J genes according to IMGT and analyzed in immunoSEQ Analyzer. Clonality was calculated as one minus the Shannon entropy normalized by log2 of the number of productive unique sequences. For each patient and control, public and private clones were evaluated among the 100 most prevalent clones. Clones were defined as Susac-specific when absent from the healthy and MS cohorts, from 1052 published viral clones and from other ImmuneACCESS disease sequences. TCRdb reanalyzed the raw reads on its own, using fastp at Q25 for trimming and MiXCR for clone calling, and kept in-frame beta chains. Entries that share a CDR3 protein sequence are merged under the most common genes and DNA. The V and J calls were not made by the authors but by TCRdb's processing. The table for this sample lists 130,000 to 150,000 distinct CDR3 sequences; 94% of them were counted only once. The ten largest clones add up to more than 0.065% of the sample.

About this clonotype itself: The antigen it binds to is not known. Within one base of it there is no much larger clone, and no base qualities were kept.

Paper-wide results and their limitations: The study acknowledged that relatively few individuals were included in the TCR sequencing and HLA analysis.

As encoded in the germline V gene, CDR1 is LGHNA while CDR2 is YNFKEQ. Counted from cysteine to phenylalanine, this CDR3 has 15 amino acids. Just CDR3 DNA is preserved here, 45 bases in frame from base 1. Clipping removes 6 bases from V and 0 bases from J, with 4 as the unmatched junction base count. The receptor chain draws on TRBV4-2 and TRBJ1-5, and 8 junction bases match TRBD1. The TCR was taken from a human donor in good health. Sequencing was carried out using CD4+ T cells from PBMCs. The CDR3 protein sequence reads: CASSGTGNSNQPQHF. In nucleotide form, the sequence is TGTGCCAGCAGTGGGACAGGTAATAGCAATCAGCCCCAGCATTTT.